This is a list of T cell receptor beta chains from one sample in a study of CD8+ T cells in alopecia areata. Assay used: immunoSEQ multiplex PCR; TCRdb lists only in-frame clones, some missing. Of around 200,000 clones listed, 58% were seen once; the top ten hold 10% to 15%. This specimen was CD8+ T cells sorted from blood, taken at week 24, from a patient treated with tofacitinib. The receptor source for this set is a human donor with alopecia areata. The CDR3 runs from the conserved cysteine through the conserved F or W. D genes are given only for firm matches. Not all rows give a size; the values are once, few, many and, for expanded clones, a class.

TRBJ1-1 | NA | TRBV7-6 | NA | TGTGCCAGCAGCTTATTAGCAGGGAACACTGAAGCTTTCTTT | CASSLLAGNTEAFF
TRBJ1-2 | TRBD1 | TRBV11-2 | NA | TGTGCCAGCAGCGGACGACAGGGGGTCGGCTATGGCTACACCTTC | CASSGRQGVGYGYTF
TRBJ1-1 | NA | TRBV29-1 | few | TGCAGCGTTGTGGTTATTAACACTGAAGCTTTCTTT | CSVVVINTEAFF
TRBJ2-3 | TRBD1 | TRBV27 | few | TGTGCCAGCACAGGGACAGGATTGTTAGGAGATACGCAGTATTTT | CASTGTGLLGDTQYF
TRBJ2-3 | TRBD2 | TRBV19 | few | TGTGCCAGTAGTACGATTAGCGGGGGGGCCGCAGATACGCAGTATTTT | CASSTISGGAADTQYF
TRBJ2-7 | NA | TRBV5-6 | few | TGTGCCAGCATCGGGGGACACGAGCAGTACTTC | CASIGGHEQYF
TRBJ2-2 | NA | TRBV30 | few | TGTGCCTGGAGTTCCACTACAACCGGGGAGCTGTTTTTT | CAWSSTTTGELFF
TRBJ2-3 | TRBD1 | TRBV11-1 | NA | TGTGCCAGCAGCTTCCGACAGGGGGCAAGGTCAGATACGCAGTATTTT | CASSFRQGARSDTQYF
TRBJ2-7 | NA | TRBV5-6 | NA | TGTGCCAGCAGCTTAATACAATCCTCCTACGAGCAGTACTTC | CASSLIQSSYEQYF
TRBJ1-5 | NA | TRBV5-1 | few | TGCGCCAGCAGGCGGGACTTCGGGGCTTATCAGCCCCAGCATTTT | CASRRDFGAYQPQHF
TRBJ1-5 | NA | TRBV28 | NA | TGTGCCAGCAGTTTAAGACAGGTGAATCAGCCCCAGCATTTT | CASSLRQVNQPQHF
TRBJ2-3 | TRBD1 | TRBV13 | NA | TGTGCCAGCAGCCAGGGCAGGGGGCCCTATACGCAGTATTTT | CASSQGRGPYTQYF
TRBJ1-5 | NA | TRBV4-1 | few | TGCGCCAGCGCGACTTGGGTTAGTCAGCCCCAGCATTTT | CASATWVSQPQHF
TRBJ1-2 | NA | TRBV6-5 | NA | TGTGCCAGCACCCGGGGGCTTCGGGGCTACACCTTC | CASTRGLRGYTF
TRBJ2-7 | TRBD1 | TRBV19 | NA | TGTGCCAGTAGGGAACAGGGGAGCTCCTACGAGCAGTACTTC | CASREQGSSYEQYF
TRBJ2-7 | NA | TRBV5-6 | NA | TGTGCCAGCAGCTTGGCGGAGGGGGCTCTTGTTTACGAGCAGTACTTC | CASSLAEGALVYEQYF
TRBJ1-1 | NA | TRBV2 | once | TGTGCCAGCAGAAAGACAGAAAACACTGAAGCTTTCTTT | CASRKTENTEAFF
TRBJ1-1 | NA | TRBV15 | NA | TGTGCCACCAGAGCCCCTGGGGAGACTGAAGCCTTCTTT | CATRAPGETEAFF
TRBJ2-6 | TRBD1 | TRBV7-4 | NA | TGTGCCAGCAGCTTCCGGGACAGGGTCCCTGGGGCCAACGTCCTGACTTTC | CASSFRDRVPGANVLTF
TRBJ2-1 | TRBD2 | TRBV13 | NA | TGTGCCAGCTCTGGCGGGGGTCGCTCCTACAATGAGCAGTTCTTC | CASSGGGRSYNEQFF
TRBJ1-1 | NA | TRBV13 | few | TGTGCCAGCAGCTTGAACACTGAAGCTTTCTTT | CASSLNTEAFF
TRBJ1-5 | TRBD1 | TRBV27 | once | TGTGCCAGCAGTCCCAGGACAGGGGGCGATCAGCCCCAGCATTTT | CASSPRTGGDQPQHF
TRBJ2-7 | NA | TRBV6-6 | NA | TGTGCCAGCAGTTACCGGGACACCTACGAGCAGTACTTC | CASSYRDTYEQYF
TRBJ2-2 | NA | TRBV5-6 | NA | TGTGCCAGCAGCTTGGCGGGGACCTACACCGGGGAGCTGTTTTTT | CASSLAGTYTGELFF
TRBJ1-2 | NA | TRBV9 | NA | TGTGCCAGCAGCGCCAGCAGTTTGGGGGATGGCTACACCTTC | CASSASSLGDGYTF
TRBJ1-5 | NA | TRBV28 | few | TGTGCCAGCGGAAACCGGGTTAGGGCGGATCAGCCCCAGCATTTT | CASGNRVRADQPQHF
TRBJ2-3 | NA | TRBV4-1 | NA | TGCGCCAGCAGCCAAGGATCCCCCTCGACAGATACGCAGTATTTT | CASSQGSPSTDTQYF
TRBJ2-7 | NA | TRBV7-3 | NA | TGTGCCAGCAGCCAAGGGGCTTCCTACGAGCAGTACTTC | CASSQGASYEQYF
TRBJ2-3 | NA | TRBV7-9 | few | TGTGCCAGCAGCTCCTTAAAGCTGCTCGGCGGGACGCCAGATACGCAGTATTTT | CASSSLKLLGGTPDTQYF
TRBJ2-2 | TRBD2 | TRBV9 | few | TGTGCCAGCAGCCGCGGGGGGCGGGAGCTGTTTTTT | CASSRGGRELFF
TRBJ2-3 | NA | TRBV5-4 | NA | TGTGCCAGCAGTTTCCGGGATACGCAGTATTTT | CASSFRDTQYF
TRBJ2-6 | TRBD1 | TRBV29-1 | few | TGCAGCGTTGAACAAAGAACAGGGGTTGGGGCCAACGTCCTGACTTTC | CSVEQRTGVGANVLTF
TRBJ1-2 | NA | TRBV29-1 | few | TGCAGCGTTGCAGACGGCCTCGACTATGGCTACACCTTC | CSVADGLDYGYTF
TRBJ1-4 | NA | TRBV10-2 | NA | TGCGCTACGGCGACCTGGACGTACCCGGCTAATGAAAAACTGTTTTTT | CATATWTYPANEKLFF
TRBJ2-3 | NA | TRBV13 | NA | TGTGCCAGCAGCTTAGGCGGGGGTCCCACAGATACGCAGTATTTT | CASSLGGGPTDTQYF
TRBJ2-5 | TRBD2 | TRBV2 | NA | TGTGCCAGCAACCCGCGGGGGGAAGAGACCCAGTACTTC | CASNPRGEETQYF
TRBJ1-5 | NA | TRBV15 | NA | TGTGCCAGCGGGACGGGGAATCAGCCCCAGCATTTT | CASGTGNQPQHF
TRBJ1-1 | NA | TRBV9 | NA | TGTGCCAGCAGCGTAGGGGTTAGCGACACTGAAGCTTTCTTT | CASSVGVSDTEAFF
TRBJ1-3 | NA | TRBV29-1 | NA | TGCAGCGCGCGGGACCCTGCGGAAGGAAACACCATATATTTT | CSARDPAEGNTIYF
TRBJ2-1 | NA | TRBV29-1 | NA | TGCAGCGTTGAGATAGCTACGAAACAGTTCTTC | CSVEIATKQFF
TRBJ1-6 | NA | TRBV7-2 | once | TGTGCCAGCAGCTTAAGGTTTCATGGCTCCTATAATTCACCCCTCCACTTT | CASSLRFHGSYNSPLHF
TRBJ2-1 | NA | TRBV14 | NA | TGTGCCAGCAGCCGAGGCCTCAATGAGCAGTTCTTC | CASSRGLNEQFF